This TCR beta chain was captured in a study of human T cells and chemical hapten exposure. TCRdb called the RACE reads again in MiXCR, with one record for every CDR3 protein. The data hold around 200,000 distinct CDR3 sequences, with approximately 31% observed a single time. V was cut by 2 bases and J by 9 bases, with 11 bases left in between. Germline assignment: CDR1 MNHEY and CDR2 SVGAGI. This CDR3 spans 13 amino acids. The time point was: pre-sensitization, week 0. Documented treatment: therapeutic diphenylcyclopropenone sensitization with weekly scalp DPC. The genes are TRBV6-5 and TRBJ1-5, with unresolved D. This material consisted of whole blood, taken in connection with sensitization to the hapten diphenylcyclopropenone (DPC). The clonotype was recovered from a woman in her 30s with alopecia areata. Some clones in this sample may be carry-over from other donors' samples. The CDR3 protein is CASSYSRNWPQHF. CDR3 sequence (DNA): TGTGCCAGCAGTTACAGCCGAAATTGGCCCCAGCATTTT.